The next 12 T cell receptor beta chains were all read from a single sample in a study of blood T cell repertoires in COVID-19. This table comes from immunoSEQ multiplex PCR, and its TCRdb copy is limited to in-frame clones, with some not included. This repertoire shows around 140,000 clones, around four fifths found once; its top ten account for about 3.7%. Sequences were obtained from PBMCs or T cells enriched from blood (not recorded which). The receptors come from a woman between 45 and 60 years old with acute COVID-19.

This chain joins TRBV5-1 and TRBJ1-6; 7 bases are shared with TRBD1. Germline trimming cut 3 bases from V and 7 bases from J; bases unmatched to any gene: 7. Per the germline V gene, CDR1 is SGHRS and CDR2 is YFSETQ. The CDR3 loop spans 15 amino acids. The CDR3: CASSWETGLNSPLHF. CDR3 nucleotides: TGCGCCAGCAGCTGGGAGACAGGGTTGAATTCACCCCTCCACTTT.

The gene calls are TRBV24-1 and TRBJ2-1; 7 bases match TRBD1. With V trimmed by 4 bases and J by 10 bases, 6 bases remained unmatched. The CDR3 loop spans 13 amino acids. CDR1 and CDR2 (germline): KGHDR, SFDVKD. The CDR3 protein is CATSEDRDSEQFF. The DNA of the CDR3 is TGTGCCACCAGTGAGGACCGGGACAGCGAGCAGTTCTTC.

This sequence joins TRBV5-8 and TRBJ2-2, with D possibly TRBD2 on 6 matching bases. V lost 4 bases and J 0 bases, leaving 13 bases between the germline ends. Germline-derived CDR1 and CDR2 are SGHTS and YDEGEE. CDR3 length: 16 residues. CDR3 DNA: TGTGCCAGCAGCGTCGAGGGACTTTCGAACACCGGGGAGCTGTTTTTT. Protein: CASSVEGLSNTGELFF.

This clone was counted a single time. This chain links TRBV11-3 with TRBJ2-7, with TRBD1 matching 10 bases. V dropped 3 bases and J dropped 2; count of bases not matched to a gene: 4. This CDR3 region has 15 residues. Germline CDR1 is SGHNT and CDR2 is YENEEA. The CDR3 DNA follows: TGTGCCAGCAGCTTTTCTGGACAGGGGGCCTACGAGCAGTACTTC. Protein product: CASSFSGQGAYEQYF.

The chain carries TRBV4-1 and TRBJ2-1; perhaps TRBD2 as D (6 bases). CDR1 is MGHRA and CDR2 is YSYEKL in the germline V gene. Trimming shortened V by 0 bases and J by 8 bases, and 14 bases separated the two germline ends. The CDR3 consists of 15 residues. CDR3 loop: CASSQEEGRSHEQFF. In DNA form, the CDR3 reads TGCGCCAGCAGCCAAGAGGAGGGCAGGTCCCATGAGCAGTTCTTC.

This rearrangement joins TRBV7-9 to TRBJ1-1; D ambiguous. This CDR3 has 12 amino acids. Deletions cut 2 bases from V and 7 bases from J, with 8 bases between. CDR1 SEHNR and CDR2 FQNEAQ come from the germline V gene (reference sequence). The CDR3 spells CASSLRQVEAFF. The CDR3 DNA reads TGTGCCAGCAGCTTAAGGCAGGTTGAAGCTTTCTTT. Drawing the rest from reference TRBV7-9 and TRBJ1-1, the complete variable domain is DTGVSQNPRHKITKRGQNVTFRCDPISEHNRLYWYRQTLGQGPEFLTYFQNEAQLEKSRLLSDRFSAERPKGSFSTLEIQRTEQGDSAMYLCASSLRQVEAFFGQGTRLTVV.

The sample holds many counts of this clone. This chain uses TRBV14 with TRBJ2-2, with 7 bases aligning to TRBD1. The CDR3 has 15 residues. J gave up 0 bases and V 4 bases, and 2 bases lay outside the gene matches. Germline V gives CDR1 SGHDN, CDR2 FVKESK. The DNA for the CDR3 is TGTGCCAGCAGCCTAGGGACAGCGAACACCGGGGAGCTGTTTTTT. It yields the protein CASSLGTANTGELFF. Full variable domain (missing parts from reference TRBV14 and TRBJ2-2): EAGVTQFPSHSVIEKGQTVTLRCDPISGHDNLYWYRRVMGKEIKFLLHFVKESKQDESGMPNNRFLAERTGGTYSTLKVQPAELEDSGVYFCASSLGTANTGELFFGEGSRLTVL.

The V call is TRBV5-5, the J call TRBJ2-5, with D perhaps TRBD1 (6 bases). This CDR3 comprises 15 residues. The V gene's germline CDR1 is SGHKS and CDR2 YYEKEE (reference sequence). Deletions cut 4 bases from V and 0 bases from J, with 13 bases between. CDR3 nucleotide sequence: TGTGCCAGCAGCCGGGACACCCTTAACCAAGAGACCCAGTACTTC. Its translation is CASSRDTLNQETQYF.

This rearrangement joins TRBV7-3 to TRBJ1-1; D gene uncertain. Trimming cost V 4 bases and J 1 base, with 7 bases left between them. The germline CDR1 and CDR2 sequences are SGHTA and FQGTGA. This CDR3 comprises 13 residues. DNA of the CDR3: TGTGCCAGCAGCTCGACTAGGAACACTGAAGCTTTCTTT. The encoded protein is CASSSTRNTEAFF.

J is TRBJ2-7 and V is TRBV4-2; D perhaps matches TRBD2 (5 bases). This CDR3 region has 13 residues. Looked up from germline, CDR1 is LGHNA and CDR2 is YNFKEQ. Trimming shortened V by 0 bases and J by 3 bases, and 6 bases separated the two germline ends. For the CDR3, the DNA is TGTGCCAGCAGCCAAGACGGGATCTACGAGCAGTACTTC. As protein: CASSQDGIYEQYF.

The rearrangement links TRBV6-2 or TRBV6-3 to TRBJ2-7; TRBD1 matches 12 bases. V gave up 5 bases and J gave up 4 bases; unmatched junction bases: 3. Germline CDR1 MNHEY, CDR2 SVGEGT. This CDR3 has 14 amino acids. DNA for the CDR3: TGTGCCAGCAGTCTGGGACAGGGGGCGTACGAGCAGTACTTC. Encoded protein: CASSLGQGAYEQYF.

The chain has TRBV27 and TRBJ2-7; D unresolved. This CDR3 has 14 amino acids. CDR1 and CDR2 (germline): MNHEY, SMNVEV (reference sequence). V was shortened by 2 bases and J by 2 bases, with 10 bases between the two germline ends. In DNA, the CDR3 is TGTGCCAGCAGTTTAGAGCTACCACCCTACGAGCAGTACTTC. Translation gives CASSLELPPYEQYF.